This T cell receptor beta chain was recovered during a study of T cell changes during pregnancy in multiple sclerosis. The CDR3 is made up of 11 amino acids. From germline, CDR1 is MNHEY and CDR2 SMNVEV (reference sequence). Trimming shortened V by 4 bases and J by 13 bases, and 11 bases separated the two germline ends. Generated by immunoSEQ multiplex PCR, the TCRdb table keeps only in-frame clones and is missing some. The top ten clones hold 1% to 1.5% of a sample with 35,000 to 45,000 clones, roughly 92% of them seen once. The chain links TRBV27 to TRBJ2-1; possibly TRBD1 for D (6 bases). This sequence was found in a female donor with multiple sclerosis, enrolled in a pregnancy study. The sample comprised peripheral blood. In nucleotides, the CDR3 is TGTGCCAGCAGTTCCGGGACACAACAGTTCTTC. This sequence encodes CASSSGTQQFF.